These 15 T cell receptor beta chains were all obtained from the same sample, sequenced in a study of cytomegalovirus exposure and HLA in healthy donors. PCR employed 60 Vbeta and 13 Jbeta primers. Method: immunoSEQ multiplex PCR; TCRdb's copy keeps in-frame clones and lacks some. The table lists 150,000 to 200,000 clones, over 75% of them singletons. Material for sequencing was PBMCs. These receptors were taken from a young man in good health and CMV-seropositive.

There are a few counts of this clone. The V gene is TRBV4-1, the J gene TRBJ1-4, with 7 bases matching TRBD1. Looked up from germline, CDR1 is MGHRA and CDR2 is YSYEKL. The V segment lost 2 bases and the J segment 7 bases; nucleotides outside the gene matches: 10. This CDR3 comprises 16 residues. CDR3: CASSQTNRGIGEKLFF. DNA of the CDR3: TGCGCCAGCAGCCAAACGAACAGGGGTATAGGTGAAAAACTGTTTTTT.

The chain carries TRBV2 and TRBJ2-1, with D possibly matching TRBD2 (6 bases). Germline CDR1 reads SNHLY; CDR2 reads FYNNEI. Trimming removed 6 bases from V and 1 base from J, with 10 bases in between. CDR3 length equals 14 residues. The CDR3: CASSPRGSYNEQFF. The CDR3 DNA reads as TGTGCCAGCAGCCCGCGGGGTTCCTACAATGAGCAGTTCTTC.

For the CDR3, the DNA is TGTGCCAGCAGTCCGGATAGAGGGAGGGCTTACAATGAGCAGTTCTTC. The encoded protein is CASSPDRGRAYNEQFF. This rearrangement joins TRBV2 to TRBJ2-1, with TRBD2 identical over 7 bases. The CDR3 has 16 amino acids. Germline V lookup: CDR1 SNHLY, CDR2 FYNNEI. The V segment lost 5 bases and the J segment 4 bases; nucleotides outside the gene matches: 11.

The J gene is TRBJ1-2, the V gene TRBV4-1, with 11 bases that match TRBD1. There are 17 residues in the CDR3. V lost 2 bases and J lost 7; bases outside the gene matches: 12. CDR1 and CDR2 from the germline V gene are MGHRA and YSYEKL. CDR3 DNA: TGCGCCAGCAGCCAATACCCGGCCGGACAGGGGGCTGGTGGCTACACCTTC. Translated: CASSQYPAGQGAGGYTF.

V and J are TRBV15 and TRBJ1-1; TRBD1 might be the D (5 bases). The germline CDR1 and CDR2 sequences are LNHNV and YYDKDF (reference sequence). The V and J ends lost 0 bases and 7 bases respectively, with 9 bases between them. CDR3 length equals 13 residues. The CDR3 spells CATSRDGDSEAFF. DNA for the CDR3: TGTGCCACCAGCAGAGATGGTGACAGTGAAGCTTTCTTT.

The chain carries TRBV29-1 and TRBJ1-2; perhaps TRBD1 as D (6 bases). Germline V gene data show CDR1 as SQVTM and CDR2 as ANQGSEA. Trimming stripped 0 bases from V and 5 bases from J, with 13 bases between. There are 14 residues in the CDR3. The CDR3 is CSVEDRGGGYGYTF. CDR3 DNA: TGCAGCGTTGAAGATCGAGGGGGTGGGTATGGCTACACCTTC.

The chain has TRBV6-1 and TRBJ1-5, with 10 bases aligning to TRBD1. Looked up from germline, CDR1 is MNHNS and CDR2 is SASEGT. The V gene end was trimmed by 7 bases and the J gene end by 6 bases; junction bases not matched to a gene: 6. This CDR3 is 14 amino acids long. This CDR3 is CASNRDRGVQPQHF. The CDR3 bases are TGTGCCAGCAACAGGGACAGGGGTGTTCAGCCCCAGCATTTT.

This chain connects TRBV27 to TRBJ2-5; D not certain. The CDR3 loop spans 13 amino acids. CDR1 MNHEY and CDR2 SMNVEV come from the germline V gene (reference sequence). V was clipped by 2 bases and J by 3 bases, with 7 bases between them. The CDR3 DNA reads as TGTGCCAGCAGTTTAGGAGCGAAAGAGACCCAGTACTTC. Translated: CASSLGAKETQYF.

CDR3: CASSSGRTRATDTQYF. The CDR3 nucleotides read TGTGCCAGCAGCTCAGGTCGGACTAGGGCCACAGATACGCAGTATTTT. This chain joins TRBV7-2 and TRBJ2-3; 7 bases are shared with TRBD2. From germline, CDR1 is SGHTA and CDR2 FQGNSA. CDR3 length equals 16 residues. Trimming removed 4 bases from V and 2 bases from J; junction bases left unmatched: 9.

The chain couples TRBV23-1 to TRBJ2-1, with a tentative D call TRBD2 (6 bases). TRBV23-1 counts as an open reading frame of uncertain function. This CDR3 contains 11 residues. The V end lost 10 bases, the J end lost 4 bases, and 8 bases lay between the germline ends. CDR3 protein: CANAGYNEQFF. The CDR3 region has the DNA TGCGCCAACGCGGGGTACAATGAGCAGTTCTTC.

The chain is built from TRBV7-9 and TRBJ2-7, with 7 nucleotides matching TRBD2. The CDR3 length is 15 residues. Trimming removed 3 bases from V and 5 bases from J; junction bases left unmatched: 10. In germline, CDR1 is SEHNR, CDR2 FQNEAQ (reference sequence). This CDR3 is CASSFSGVTRDEQYF. The DNA of the CDR3 is TGTGCCAGCAGCTTCAGCGGGGTTACCAGGGACGAGCAGTACTTC.

The V and J genes are TRBV15 and TRBJ2-7; the match to TRBD2 covers 10 bases. V gave up 5 bases and J gave up 12 bases; unmatched junction bases: 10. CDR1 is LNHNV and CDR2 is YYDKDF in the germline V gene (reference sequence). CDR3 length equals 13 residues. DNA of the CDR3: TGTGCCACCAGCGTTGATAGCGGGGGGTCTCCGTACTTC. This gives the protein CATSVDSGGSPYF.

The chain couples TRBV19 to TRBJ1-2, with D perhaps matching TRBD1 (6 bases). Trimming took off 2 bases at V and 4 bases at J, with 14 bases between the two ends. Germline assignment: CDR1 LNHDA and CDR2 SQIVND (reference sequence). The CDR3 extends over 15 amino acids. The CDR3 reads CASSILGPRGYGYTF. The CDR3 DNA sequence: TGTGCCAGTAGTATACTCGGGCCCAGGGGCTATGGCTACACCTTC. Based on the CDR3 plus reference TRBV19 and TRBJ1-2, the full variable domain is DGGITQSPKYLFRKEGQNVTLSCEQNLNHDAMYWYRQDPGQGLRLIYYSQIVNDFQKGDIAEGYSVSREKKESFPLTVTSAQKNPTAFYLCASSILGPRGYGYTFGSGTRLTVV.

J is TRBJ1-4 and V is TRBV6-1, with TRBD1 identical over 8 bases. CDR3 size: 15 residues. Germline CDR1 reads MNHNS; CDR2 reads SASEGT. J lost 5 bases, V lost 7 bases, and 9 bases had no gene match. The CDR3 DNA reads as TGTGCCAGCACCAAACTTGGGACAGGAAATGAAAAACTGTTTTTT. This gives the protein CASTKLGTGNEKLFF.

The gene calls are TRBV5-3 and TRBJ2-7; no clear D. TRBV5-3 is identified as an open reading frame with a role that is uncertain. V lost 4 bases and J 0 bases, leaving 11 bases between the germline ends. The CDR3 is 14 amino acids. CDR3 DNA: TGTGCCAGAAGCCCCCTCACAAGCTCCTACGAGCAGTACTTC. Its translation is CARSPLTSSYEQYF.